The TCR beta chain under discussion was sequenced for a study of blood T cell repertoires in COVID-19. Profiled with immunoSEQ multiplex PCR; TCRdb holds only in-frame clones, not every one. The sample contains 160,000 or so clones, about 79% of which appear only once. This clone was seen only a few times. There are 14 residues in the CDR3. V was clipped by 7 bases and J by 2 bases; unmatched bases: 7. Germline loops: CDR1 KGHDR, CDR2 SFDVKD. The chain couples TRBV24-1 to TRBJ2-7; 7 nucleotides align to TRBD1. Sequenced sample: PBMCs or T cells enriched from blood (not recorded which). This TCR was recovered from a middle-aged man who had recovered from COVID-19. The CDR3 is CATRTGTDTYEQYF. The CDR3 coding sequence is TGTGCCACCAGAACCGGGACAGATACCTACGAGCAGTACTTC.